Sequencing of this T cell receptor beta chain was carried out in a study of T cell clonotyping in hematopoietic cell transplantation. Whole-study findings and limits: Graft donor and pretransplant recipient Inverse Simpson Index values predicted broader posttransplant TCR diversity. No sorting was done, leaving CD4 and CD8 contributions mixed. Pathologically expanded recipient clonotypes increased progressively from day 30 to day 180 as diversity fell. Few recipient clonotypes overlapped donors; over 95% were de novo at given depth.

V was trimmed by 5 bases and J by 0 bases, leaving 14 bases between them. CDR3 length equals 15 residues. Germline values: CDR1 LNHDA, CDR2 SQIVND (reference sequence). Clones were read by immunoSEQ multiplex PCR, and TCRdb kept only the in-frame ones, dropping some. The sample shows 69,000 or so clones, 85% to 95% of them seen only once. A word on this clone: What it binds is not known.

The receptor was derived from a man aged 50-59 years in good health. Some clones in this sample may be carry-over from other donors' samples. J is TRBJ2-7 and V is TRBV19; D gene ambiguous. The material sequenced was peripheral blood mononuclear cells. This CDR3 reads CASSLRATNSYEQYF. CDR3 in DNA: TGTGCCAGTAGTCTAAGGGCAACGAACTCCTACGAGCAGTACTTC.